The 28 T cell receptor beta chains in this list originate from one sample, sequenced in a study of blood T cells in healthy people across ages. The use of a sample-barcoded 5' primer and a J-beta primer mix characterized a second PCR of roughly 6 to 11 cycles. TCRdb re-derived calls from the 5' RACE reads in MiXCR, one entry per CDR3 protein. The sample contains about 540,000 distinct CDR3 sequences, less than 25% of which appear only once. The same data also contributed to another study, on T cells of mothers and their children.

Source material: blood. The receptors derive from a boy between 5 and 17 years old in good health.

V and J are TRBV6-2 or TRBV6-3 and TRBJ2-7, with a weak D call TRBD2 (6 bases). Between the trimmed V and J ends, which lost 0 bases and 1 base, there was a span of 13 bases. The CDR3 is 16 residues long. In germline, CDR1 is MNHEY, CDR2 SVGEGT. The chain's CDR3 is CASSYSREDGSYEQYF. Written as DNA, the CDR3 is TGTGCCAGCAGTTACTCGAGGGAGGACGGGTCCTACGAGCAGTACTTC.

This clonotype appeared a few times. The chain carries TRBV28 and TRBJ2-7; TRBD2 matches at 8 bases. V was clipped by 6 bases and J by 3 bases; unmatched bases: 10. CDR1 and CDR2 (germline): MDHEN, SYDVKM. The CDR3 is 15 residues long. CDR3 coding DNA: TGTGCCAGCAGACTCGGACTAGCCAGGGGCTACGAGCAGTACTTC. Translating it yields CASRLGLARGYEQYF.

This chain uses TRBV5-4 with TRBJ1-3; weak D call: TRBD1 (5 bases). This CDR3 is 13 amino acids long. Germline V lookup: CDR1 SGHNT, CDR2 YYREEE (reference sequence). Deletions cut 4 bases from V and 4 bases from J, with 9 bases between. CDR3 nucleotide sequence: TGTGCCAGCAGCGAGGGACTCGGAAACACCATATATTTT. It is translated as CASSEGLGNTIYF.

This sequence joins TRBV14 and TRBJ1-1; 7 nucleotides align to TRBD1. From germline, CDR1 is SGHDN and CDR2 FVKESK. The CDR3 is 15 amino acids. Trimming at V came to 4 bases and at J to 4 bases, leaving 9 bases not matched to a gene. The CDR3 protein is CASSPHPDRFTEAFF. DNA of the CDR3: TGTGCCAGCAGCCCTCATCCGGACAGGTTCACTGAAGCTTTCTTT.

This chain uses TRBV18 with TRBJ1-2; TRBD1 might be the D (6 bases). The germline CDR1 and CDR2 sequences are KGHSH and LQKENI. The CDR3 covers 16 residues. The germline V and J ends were trimmed by 8 bases and 2 bases, with 21 bases remaining between them. The CDR3 nucleotides read TGTGCCAGCGCCCCGGTGGTACAGGGAGAAAACTATGGCTACACCTTC. Translating it yields CASAPVVQGENYGYTF. Variable domain in full (rest from reference TRBV18 and TRBJ1-2): NAGVMQNPRHLVRRRGQEARLRCSPMKGHSHVYWYRQLPEEGLKFMVYLQKENIIDESGMPKERFSAEFPKEGPSILRIQQVVRGDSAAYFCASAPVVQGENYGYTFGSGTRLTVV.

The CDR3 coding sequence is TGTGCCAGCAGCTTAGAGGCCAATCCAAACCGGGACAGCGAGAGACAAGAGACCCAGTACTTC. Encoded protein: CASSLEANPNRDSERQETQYF. The V gene is TRBV11-1, the J gene TRBJ2-5; 7 bases agree with TRBD1. The CDR3 runs to 21 residues. Germline V gene lookup returns CDR1 SGHAT and CDR2 FQDESV (reference sequence). Trimming cost V 1 base and J 2 bases; bases outside gene matches: 22.

This clonotype has only a few counts. The DNA of the CDR3 is TGTGCCAGCAGTTTGGCTGGGCCTCCCTACGAGCAGTACTTC. Translated, it gives CASSLAGPPYEQYF. The rearrangement joins TRBV28 to TRBJ2-7; D is uncertain. This CDR3 region has 14 residues. V lost 3 bases and J lost 2, with 11 bases in between. The germline gives CDR1 MDHEN, CDR2 SYDVKM. The complete variable domain, with remaining parts taken from reference TRBV28 and TRBJ2-7, reads DVKVTQSSRYLVKRTGEKVFLECVQDMDHENMFWYRQDPGLGLRLIYFSYDVKMKEKGDIPEGYSVSREKKERFSLILESASTNQTSMYLCASSLAGPPYEQYFGPGTRLTVT.

The V gene is TRBV5-1, the J gene TRBJ2-1; weak D call: TRBD1 (6 bases). The germline V and J ends were trimmed by 0 bases and 7 bases, with 11 bases remaining between them. The CDR3 spans 14 residues. CDR1 and CDR2 from the germline V gene are SGHRS and YFSETQ. CDR3 protein: CASSLASRGNEQFF. DNA for the CDR3: TGCGCCAGCAGCTTGGCTTCCAGGGGAAATGAGCAGTTCTTC.

This clonotype was counted only a few times. The V and J genes are TRBV6-5 and TRBJ2-3; TRBD2 matches at 14 bases. The CDR3 extends over 18 amino acids. Germline CDR1 MNHEY, CDR2 SVGAGI. V lost 2 bases to trimming and J lost 3 bases; unmatched junction nucleotides: 7. CDR3 nucleotide sequence: TGTGCCAGCAGTTACCTCCGGACTAGCGGGGGGTCTACAGATACGCAGTATTTT. It yields the protein CASSYLRTSGGSTDTQYF.

The genes are TRBV20-1 and TRBJ2-6; D is ambiguous. This CDR3 spans 14 amino acids. The ends were cut back, 5 bases at V and 0 bases at J, with 8 bases in the middle. CDR1 is DFQATT and CDR2 is SNEGSKA in the germline V gene (reference sequence). The CDR3 DNA sequence: TGCAGTGCTGGTCAAACCTCTGGGGCCAACGTCCTGACTTTC. This translates into CSAGQTSGANVLTF.

This clonotype has a handful of counts. The chain couples TRBV7-3 to TRBJ1-6; D unclear. Germline V gives CDR1 SGHTA, CDR2 FQGTGA. Between the trimmed V and J ends, which lost 1 base and 9 bases, there was a span of 22 bases. The CDR3 loop spans 18 amino acids. The CDR3 sequence: CASSLRGDRGRPFSPLHF. The CDR3 DNA follows: TGTGCCAGCAGCTTAAGAGGAGATCGCGGTCGACCCTTTTCACCCCTCCACTTT.

In the case of this clonotype: At one end, the junction sequence differs from germline, possibly due to a read error. In DNA form, the CDR3 reads TGTGCCAGCAGGTTAGCGGGGGTACGCGGTGAGCAGTTCTTC. This translates into CASRLAGVRGEQFF. The V call is TRBV12-3 or TRBV12-4, the J call TRBJ2-1; 9 nucleotides match TRBD2. The CDR3 contains 14 residues.

Regarding this clonotype: The junction does not match germline at one end; this may be a read error. This rearrangement joins TRBV5-1 to TRBJ2-5; D might be TRBD1 or TRBD2, each matching 7 bases. CDR1 is SGHRS and CDR2 is YFSETQ in the germline V gene. This CDR3 has 15 amino acids. CDR3 residues: CASSNRDREGEAQYF. DNA of the CDR3: TGCGCCAGCAGCAATCGAGACAGGGAGGGAGAGGCCCAGTACTTC.

The chain carries TRBV7-9 and TRBJ1-4, with D possibly matching TRBD1 (6 bases). This CDR3 comprises 18 residues. Germline V CDR1 and CDR2: SEHNR, FQNEAQ (reference sequence). Deletions cut 4 bases from V and 0 bases from J, with 18 bases between. DNA of the CDR3: TGTGCCAGCAGCTGGGACTACCGGGACACTACAACTAATGAAAAACTGTTTTTT. It translates to CASSWDYRDTTTNEKLFF. Full variable domain (rest looked up from reference TRBV7-9 and TRBJ1-4): DTGVSQNPRHKITKRGQNVTFRCDPISEHNRLYWYRQTLGQGPEFLTYFQNEAQLEKSRLLSDRFSAERPKGSFSTLEIQRTEQGDSAMYLCASSWDYRDTTTNEKLFFGSGTQLSVL.

This clonotype came up a few times. The rearrangement links TRBV4-3 to TRBJ2-5, with 9 bases fitting TRBD1. The DNA matches TRBJ2-1 better at its end, which makes the J call doubtful. Germline V gives CDR1 LGHNA, CDR2 YSLEER. This CDR3 comprises 17 residues. The CDR3 region has the DNA TGCGCCAGCAGCCAGTTGGCGGGACAGGGCTACTACAATGAGCAGTTCTTC. Translated: CASSQLAGQGYYNEQFF.

This clonotype occurred a few times. J is TRBJ1-6 and V is TRBV3-1; 7 positions match TRBD1. The CDR3 runs 16 residues. Germline V lookup: CDR1 LGHDT, CDR2 YNNKEL (reference sequence). V lost 0 bases to trimming and J lost 10 bases; unmatched junction nucleotides: 9. The CDR3 sequence: CASSQERDSVPSPLHF. CDR3 in DNA: TGTGCCAGCAGCCAAGAGCGGGACAGCGTCCCGTCACCCCTCCACTTT.

Turning to this clonotype: The germline gene is not matched at one end of the junction; a read error may be the cause. V gene TRBV10-3 combines with J gene TRBJ2-5; D remains unclear. The germline CDR1 and CDR2 sequences are ENHRY and SYGVKD. The CDR3 is 13 amino acids. CDR3 region: CAISAQRQETQCF. DNA for the CDR3: TGTGCCATCAGTGCGCAGCGTCAAGAGACCCAGTGCTTC.

This clonotype was found many times. The genes are TRBV6-5 and TRBJ2-3; 11 bases line up with TRBD2. The V and J ends lost 6 bases and 1 base, in that order; junction bases with no gene match: 3. The germline gives CDR1 MNHEY, CDR2 SVGAGI. The CDR3 totals 15 residues. The CDR3, as DNA: TGTGCCAGCAGATCGGGACTAGCGGGCACAGATACGCAGTATTTT. Protein sequence: CASRSGLAGTDTQYF.

The sample holds one count of this clonotype. The chain joins TRBV6-5 to TRBJ2-6; D may correspond to TRBD1 or TRBD2 (5 bases each). Germline V gene data show CDR1 as MNHEY and CDR2 as SVGAGI. The CDR3 extends over 20 amino acids. V shed 3 bases and J shed 0 bases, with 21 bases lying between them. The CDR3: CASSYWGNGRGSSGANVLTF. CDR3 DNA sequence: TGTGCCAGCAGTTATTGGGGCAATGGACGGGGAAGCTCTGGGGCCAACGTCCTGACTTTC.

For this clonotype: A junction boundary mismatches the germline segment, possibly from a read error. The rearrangement joins TRBV7-7 to TRBJ2-7; the match to TRBD2 covers 8 bases. The CDR3 length is 13 residues. CDR1 is SSHAT and CDR2 is FNYEAQ in the germline V gene (reference sequence). This CDR3 is CASSLGSGGEQYF. The CDR3 DNA is TGTGCTAGCAGCTTAGGGAGCGGGGGCGAGCAGTACTTC.

This clonotype was counted a single time. The chain combines TRBV5-6 with TRBJ2-5; 8 bases line up with TRBD1. Unmatched junction bases numbered 11, after V lost 3 bases and J lost 4 bases. Germline CDR1 and CDR2: SGHDT and YYEEEE. The CDR3 spans 16 residues. The CDR3 DNA sequence: TGTGCCAGCAGCTACAAGACCGGGACAGGCCTAGAGACCCAGTACTTC. Translation gives CASSYKTGTGLETQYF.

This clonotype was found a few times. The chain links TRBV6-1 to TRBJ2-7, with 7 bases that match TRBD1. Germline CDR1 reads MNHNS; CDR2 reads SASEGT. This CDR3 spans 16 amino acids. Unmatched junction bases numbered 14, after V lost 5 bases and J lost 4 bases. CDR3 in DNA: TGTGCCAGCAGTAAAACCCCCGGGACAGAGGCTTACGAGCAGTACTTC. Translating it yields CASSKTPGTEAYEQYF.

This clonotype has a handful of counts. The chain links TRBV9 to TRBJ1-6; tentative D call: TRBD1 (5 bases). CDR3 length: 17 residues. Germline CDR1 reads SGDLS; CDR2 reads YYNGEE. The V gene lost 3 bases and the J gene lost 2 bases, with 15 bases spanning the gap. CDR3 nucleotide sequence: TGTGCCAGCAGCGATCGAGAGGAGGGGACCTATAATTCACCCCTCCACTTT. The encoded protein is CASSDREEGTYNSPLHF.

The gene calls are TRBV20-1 and TRBJ2-1; 9 bases fit TRBD1. The CDR3 contains 15 residues. CDR1 is DFQATT and CDR2 is SNEGSKA in the germline V gene (reference sequence). Trimming cost V 0 bases and J 4 bases; bases outside gene matches: 4. The CDR3 loop is CSARDRDRDYNEQFF. In DNA form, the CDR3 reads TGCAGTGCTAGAGACCGGGACAGGGATTACAATGAGCAGTTCTTC.

This chain joins TRBV7-2 and TRBJ2-7; 8 positions agree with TRBD1. V lost 5 bases and J lost 6; bases outside the gene matches: 6. CDR1 is SGHTA and CDR2 is FQGNSA in the germline V gene. CDR3 length: 13 residues. The CDR3 coding sequence is TGTGCCAGCAGCCCCGACAGGGGCTCCGAGCAGTACTTC. This sequence encodes CASSPDRGSEQYF. Drawing the rest from reference TRBV7-2 and TRBJ2-7, the complete variable domain is GAGVSQSPSNKVTEKGKDVELRCDPISGHTALYWYRQSLGQGLEFLIYFQGNSAPDKSGLPSDRFSAERTGGSVSTLTIQRTQQEDSAVYLCASSPDRGSEQYFGPGTRLTVT.

This clonotype was seen only a few times. The rearrangement joins TRBV20-1 to TRBJ2-2; D is undetermined. Deletions cut 6 bases from V and 0 bases from J, with 5 bases between. Germline V gene sequence: CDR1 DFQATT, CDR2 SNEGSKA (reference sequence). The CDR3 length is 12 residues. The chain's CDR3 is CSAQSNTGELFF. As DNA, the CDR3 is TGCAGTGCCCAGTCGAACACCGGGGAGCTGTTTTTT.

This clonotype occurred a few times. The chain couples TRBV28 to TRBJ2-4; no clear D gene. CDR3 length: 13 residues. Trimming stripped 6 bases from V and 6 bases from J, with 12 bases between. Germline CDR1 and CDR2: MDHEN and SYDVKM. In nucleotides, the CDR3 is TGTGCCAGCAGAGAACCCTCGGGAAACATTCAGTACTTC. It encodes CASREPSGNIQYF. Based on the CDR3 plus reference TRBV28 and TRBJ2-4, the full variable domain is DVKVTQSSRYLVKRTGEKVFLECVQDMDHENMFWYRQDPGLGLRLIYFSYDVKMKEKGDIPEGYSVSREKKERFSLILESASTNQTSMYLCASREPSGNIQYFGAGTRLSVL.

This chain joins TRBV5-1 and TRBJ1-2; TRBD1 matches at 8 bases. The germline CDR1 and CDR2 sequences are SGHRS and YFSETQ. V gave up 0 bases and J gave up 6 bases; unmatched junction bases: 4. This CDR3 has 14 residues. This CDR3 is CASSLVQGADGYTF. In nucleotides, the CDR3 is TGCGCCAGCAGCTTGGTCCAGGGGGCGGATGGCTACACCTTC.